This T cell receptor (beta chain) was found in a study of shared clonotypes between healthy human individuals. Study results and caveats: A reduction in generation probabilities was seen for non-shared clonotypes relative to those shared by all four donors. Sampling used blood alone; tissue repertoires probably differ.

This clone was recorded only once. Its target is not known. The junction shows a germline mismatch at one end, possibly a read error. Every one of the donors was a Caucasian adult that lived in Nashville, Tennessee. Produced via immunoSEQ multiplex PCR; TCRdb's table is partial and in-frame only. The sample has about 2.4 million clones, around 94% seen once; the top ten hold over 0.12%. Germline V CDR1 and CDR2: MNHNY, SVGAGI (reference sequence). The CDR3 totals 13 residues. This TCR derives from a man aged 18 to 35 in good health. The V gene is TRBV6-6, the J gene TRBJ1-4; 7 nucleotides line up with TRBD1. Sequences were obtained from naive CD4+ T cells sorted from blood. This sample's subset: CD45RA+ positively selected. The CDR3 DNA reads TGTGCCAGCAGTTCCTCCGGCCTAGGGGACAGTGATTTT. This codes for CASSSSGLGDSDF.